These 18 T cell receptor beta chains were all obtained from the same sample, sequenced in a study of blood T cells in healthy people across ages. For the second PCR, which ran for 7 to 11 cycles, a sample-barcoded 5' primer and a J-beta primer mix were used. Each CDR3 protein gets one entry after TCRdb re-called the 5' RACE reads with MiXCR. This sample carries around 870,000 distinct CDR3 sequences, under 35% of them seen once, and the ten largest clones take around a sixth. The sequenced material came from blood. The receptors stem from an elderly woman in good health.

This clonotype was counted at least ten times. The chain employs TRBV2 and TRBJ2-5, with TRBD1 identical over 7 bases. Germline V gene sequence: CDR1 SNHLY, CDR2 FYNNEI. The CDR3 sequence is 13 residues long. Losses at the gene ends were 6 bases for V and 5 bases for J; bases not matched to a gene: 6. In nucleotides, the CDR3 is TGTGCCAGCAGGGCTGACAGGGTTGAGACCCAGTACTTC. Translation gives CASRADRVETQYF.

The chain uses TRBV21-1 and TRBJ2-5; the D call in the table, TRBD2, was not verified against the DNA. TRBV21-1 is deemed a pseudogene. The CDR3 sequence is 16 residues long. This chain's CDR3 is CASSKEGGRAGETQYF. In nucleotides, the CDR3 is TGTGCCAGCAGCAAAGAGGGCGGGAGGGCCGGTGAGACCCAGTACTTC.

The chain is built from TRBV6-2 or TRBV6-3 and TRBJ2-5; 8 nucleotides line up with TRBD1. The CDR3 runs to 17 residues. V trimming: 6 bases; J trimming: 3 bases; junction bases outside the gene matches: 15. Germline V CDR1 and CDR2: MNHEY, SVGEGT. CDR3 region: CASRKWGQEDFKETQYF. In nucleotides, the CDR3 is TGTGCCAGCAGGAAATGGGGACAGGAAGATTTTAAAGAGACCCAGTACTTC.

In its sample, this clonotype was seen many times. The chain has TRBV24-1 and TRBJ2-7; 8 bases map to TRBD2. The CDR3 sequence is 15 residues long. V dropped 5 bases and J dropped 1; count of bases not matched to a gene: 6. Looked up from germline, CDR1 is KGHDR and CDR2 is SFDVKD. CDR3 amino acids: CATSGTASGSYEQYF. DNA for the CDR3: TGTGCCACCAGTGGTACGGCTAGCGGGTCCTACGAGCAGTACTTC.

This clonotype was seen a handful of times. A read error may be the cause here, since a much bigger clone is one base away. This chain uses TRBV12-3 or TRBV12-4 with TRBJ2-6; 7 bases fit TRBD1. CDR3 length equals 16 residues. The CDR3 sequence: CASRYRDSSGANVRTF. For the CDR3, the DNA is TGTGCCAGCAGATACCGGGACAGCTCTGGGGCCAACGTCCGGACTTTC.

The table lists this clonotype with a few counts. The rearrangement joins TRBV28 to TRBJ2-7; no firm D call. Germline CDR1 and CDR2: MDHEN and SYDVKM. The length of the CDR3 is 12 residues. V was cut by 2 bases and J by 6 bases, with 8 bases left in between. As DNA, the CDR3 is TGTGCCAGCAGTTTAGCTATCAGCGAGCAGTACTTC. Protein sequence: CASSLAISEQYF.

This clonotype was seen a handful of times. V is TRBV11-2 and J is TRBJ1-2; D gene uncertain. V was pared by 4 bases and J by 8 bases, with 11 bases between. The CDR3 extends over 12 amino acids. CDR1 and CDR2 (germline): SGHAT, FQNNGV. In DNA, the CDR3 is TGTGCCAGCAGCTCCCGACCGGCCGGCTACACCTTC. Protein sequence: CASSSRPAGYTF.

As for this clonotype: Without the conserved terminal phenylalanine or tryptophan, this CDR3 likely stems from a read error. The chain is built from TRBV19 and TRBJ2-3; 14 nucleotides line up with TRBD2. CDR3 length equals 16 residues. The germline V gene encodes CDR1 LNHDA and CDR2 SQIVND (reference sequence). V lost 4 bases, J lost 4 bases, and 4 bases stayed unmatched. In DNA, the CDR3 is TGTGCCAGTAGTACGACTAGCGGGGGGGCCTCAGATACGCAGTATGTT. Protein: CASSTTSGGASDTQYV.

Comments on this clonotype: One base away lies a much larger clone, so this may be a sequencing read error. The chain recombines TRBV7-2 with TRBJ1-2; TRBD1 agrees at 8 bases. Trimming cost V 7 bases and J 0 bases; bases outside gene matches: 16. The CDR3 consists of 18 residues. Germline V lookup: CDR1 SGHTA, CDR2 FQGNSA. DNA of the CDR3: TGTGCCAGCAACCGCCGGAGACAGGGGCACAGAGCTAACTATGGCTACACCTTC. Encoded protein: CASNRRRQGHRANYGYTF.

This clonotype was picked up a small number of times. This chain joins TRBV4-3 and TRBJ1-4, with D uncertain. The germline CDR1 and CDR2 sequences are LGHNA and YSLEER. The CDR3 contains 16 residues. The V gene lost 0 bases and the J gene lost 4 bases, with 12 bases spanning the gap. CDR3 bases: TGCGCCAGCAGCCAAGATCTCGAGGGCGTTAATGAAAAACTGTTTTTT. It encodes CASSQDLEGVNEKLFF.

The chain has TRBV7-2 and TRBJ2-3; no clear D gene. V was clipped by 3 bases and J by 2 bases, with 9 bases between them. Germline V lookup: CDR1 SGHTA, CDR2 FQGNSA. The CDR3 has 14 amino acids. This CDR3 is CASSFDGNTDTQYF. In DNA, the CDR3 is TGTGCCAGCAGCTTCGATGGGAACACAGATACGCAGTATTTT.

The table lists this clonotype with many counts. In DNA form, the CDR3 reads TGTGCCAGCAGCCTCGACACCACCGAGCAGTTCTTC. It translates to CASSLDTTEQFF. This rearrangement joins TRBV7-9 to TRBJ2-1; D is uncertain. CDR1 is SEHNR and CDR2 is FQNEAQ in the germline V gene (reference sequence). The CDR3 consists of 12 residues. V was clipped by 5 bases and J by 10 bases, with 12 bases between them.

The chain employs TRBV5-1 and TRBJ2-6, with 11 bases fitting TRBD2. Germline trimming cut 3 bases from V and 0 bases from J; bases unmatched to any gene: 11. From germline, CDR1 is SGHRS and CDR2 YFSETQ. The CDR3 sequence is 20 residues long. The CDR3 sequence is CASSWALGLAGFSGANVLTF. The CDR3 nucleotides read TGCGCCAGCAGCTGGGCCCTTGGACTAGCGGGCTTCTCTGGGGCCAACGTCCTGACTTTC.

The CDR3 loop is CASSLVAAGQGEQYF. In nucleotides, the CDR3 is TGTGCCAGCAGCTTAGTCGCGGCAGGGCAGGGGGAGCAGTACTTC. The rearrangement links TRBV7-8 to TRBJ2-7; the D gene is possibly TRBD1 (6 bases). Germline CDR1 is SGHVS and CDR2 is FQNEAQ. This CDR3 has 15 amino acids. Trimming removed 1 base from V and 7 bases from J, with 17 bases in between.

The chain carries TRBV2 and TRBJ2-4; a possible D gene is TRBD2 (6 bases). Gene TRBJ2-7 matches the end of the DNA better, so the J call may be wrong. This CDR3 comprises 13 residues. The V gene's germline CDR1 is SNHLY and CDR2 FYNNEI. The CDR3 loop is CASMKDYTYEQYF. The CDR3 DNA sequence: TGTGCCAGCATGAAGGACTACACCTACGAGCAGTACTTC.

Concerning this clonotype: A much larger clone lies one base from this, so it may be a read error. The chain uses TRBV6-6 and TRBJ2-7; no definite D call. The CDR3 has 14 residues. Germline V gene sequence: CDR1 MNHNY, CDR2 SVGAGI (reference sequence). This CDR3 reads CASSYGRNAYERYF. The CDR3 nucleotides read TGTGCCAGCAGTTACGGACGAAATGCGTACGAGCGGTACTTC.

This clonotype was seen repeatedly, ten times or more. CDR3 sequence: CASSFQGLAGGIEQYF. The CDR3 DNA sequence: TGCGCCAGCAGCTTCCAGGGACTAGCGGGGGGGATCGAGCAGTACTTC. The chain links TRBV5-1 to TRBJ2-7, with 16 nucleotides matching TRBD2. The germline CDR1 and CDR2 sequences are SGHRS and YFSETQ. Unmatched junction bases numbered 5, after V lost 2 bases and J lost 6 bases. The CDR3 loop spans 16 amino acids.

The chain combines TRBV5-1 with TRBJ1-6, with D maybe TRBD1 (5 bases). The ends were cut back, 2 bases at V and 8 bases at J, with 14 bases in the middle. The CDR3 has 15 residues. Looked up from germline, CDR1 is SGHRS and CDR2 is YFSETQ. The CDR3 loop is CASSFSQGVDSPLHF. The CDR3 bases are TGCGCCAGCAGCTTTAGTCAGGGCGTGGATTCACCCCTCCACTTT.